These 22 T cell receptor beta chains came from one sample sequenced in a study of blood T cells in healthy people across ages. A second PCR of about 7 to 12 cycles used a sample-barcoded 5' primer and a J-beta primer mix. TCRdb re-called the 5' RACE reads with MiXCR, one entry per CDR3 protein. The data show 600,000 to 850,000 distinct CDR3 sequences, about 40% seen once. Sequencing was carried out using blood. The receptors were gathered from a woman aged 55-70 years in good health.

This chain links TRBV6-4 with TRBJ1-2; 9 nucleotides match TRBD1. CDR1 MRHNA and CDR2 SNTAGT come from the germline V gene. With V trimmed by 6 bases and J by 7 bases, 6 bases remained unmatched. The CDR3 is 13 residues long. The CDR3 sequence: CASSDGQGIGYTF. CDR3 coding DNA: TGTGCCAGCAGCGACGGACAGGGGATTGGCTACACCTTC.

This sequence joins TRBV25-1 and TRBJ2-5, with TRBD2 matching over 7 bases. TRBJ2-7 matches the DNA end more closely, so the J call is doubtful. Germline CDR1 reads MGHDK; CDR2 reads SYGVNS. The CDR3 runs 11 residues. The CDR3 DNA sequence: TGTGCCAGCGGACTAGTCTACGAGCAGTACTTC. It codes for CASGLVYEQYF.

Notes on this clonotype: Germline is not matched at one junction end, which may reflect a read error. CDR3 sequence: CASDGTVYEQCF. The CDR3 bases are TGTGCCAGCGACGGGACAGTCTACGAGCAGTGCTTC. V gene TRBV2 combines with J gene TRBJ2-7; 7 bases are a match to TRBD1. The CDR3 runs to 12 residues. Germline CDR1 and CDR2: SNHLY and FYNNEI.

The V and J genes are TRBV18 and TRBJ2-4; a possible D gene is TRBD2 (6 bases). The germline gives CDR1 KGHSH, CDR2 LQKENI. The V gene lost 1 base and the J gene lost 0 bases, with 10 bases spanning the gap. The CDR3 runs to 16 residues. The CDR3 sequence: CASSPRDFGAKNIQYF. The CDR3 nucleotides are TGTGCCAGCTCACCACGGGACTTTGGAGCCAAAAACATTCAGTACTTC.

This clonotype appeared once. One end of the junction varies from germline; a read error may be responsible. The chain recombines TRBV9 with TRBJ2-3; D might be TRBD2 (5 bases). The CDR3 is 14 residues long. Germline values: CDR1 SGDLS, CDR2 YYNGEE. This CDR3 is CTSSVATRADTQYF. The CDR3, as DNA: TGTACCAGCAGCGTAGCTACTAGGGCAGATACGCAGTATTTT.

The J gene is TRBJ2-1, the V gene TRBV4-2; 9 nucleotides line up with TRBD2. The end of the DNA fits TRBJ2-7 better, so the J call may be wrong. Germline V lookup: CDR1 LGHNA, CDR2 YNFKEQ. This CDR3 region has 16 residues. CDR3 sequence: CASSQGSGSSYNEQYF. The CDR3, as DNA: TGTGCCAGCAGCCAAGGTAGCGGGAGTTCCTACAATGAGCAGTACTTC.

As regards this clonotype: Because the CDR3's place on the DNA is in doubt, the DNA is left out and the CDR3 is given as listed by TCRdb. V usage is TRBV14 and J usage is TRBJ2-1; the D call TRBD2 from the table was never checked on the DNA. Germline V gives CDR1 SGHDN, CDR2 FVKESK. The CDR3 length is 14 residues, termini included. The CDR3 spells CASSQDWGGGAMFF.

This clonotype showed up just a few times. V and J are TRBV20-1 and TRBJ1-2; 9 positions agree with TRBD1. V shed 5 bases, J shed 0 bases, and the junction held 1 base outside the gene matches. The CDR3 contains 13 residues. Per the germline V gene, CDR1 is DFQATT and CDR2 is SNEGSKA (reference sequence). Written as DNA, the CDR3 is TGCAGTGCTGGACAGGGGACTAACTATGGCTACACCTTC. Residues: CSAGQGTNYGYTF.

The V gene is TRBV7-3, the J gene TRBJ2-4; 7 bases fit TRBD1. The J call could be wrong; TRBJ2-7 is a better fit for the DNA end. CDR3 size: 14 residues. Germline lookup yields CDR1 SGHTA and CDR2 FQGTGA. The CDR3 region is CASSFGTADYEQYF. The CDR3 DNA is TGTGCCAGCAGCTTCGGGACAGCTGACTACGAGCAGTACTTC.

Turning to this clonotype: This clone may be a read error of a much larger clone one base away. CDR3 protein: CAGSLSAGGAFYEQYF. CDR3 nucleotide sequence: TGTGCCGGCAGTTTATCGGCGGGAGGGGCATTCTACGAGCAGTACTTC. This chain links TRBV28 with TRBJ2-7, with TRBD2 identical over 9 bases. The CDR3 contains 16 residues. Germline V gives CDR1 MDHEN, CDR2 SYDVKM. Full variable domain (remainder filled in from reference TRBV28 and TRBJ2-7): DVKVTQSSRYLVKRTGEKVFLECVQDMDHENMFWYRQDPGLGLRLIYFSYDVKMKEKGDIPEGYSVSREKKERFSLILESASTNQTSMYLCAGSLSAGGAFYEQYFGPGTRLTVT.

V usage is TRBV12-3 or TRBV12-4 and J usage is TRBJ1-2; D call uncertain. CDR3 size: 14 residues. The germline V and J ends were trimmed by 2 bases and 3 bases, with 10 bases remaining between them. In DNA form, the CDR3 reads TGTGCCAGCAGTTTACTCCAGGCCTACTATGGCTACACCTTC. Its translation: CASSLLQAYYGYTF.

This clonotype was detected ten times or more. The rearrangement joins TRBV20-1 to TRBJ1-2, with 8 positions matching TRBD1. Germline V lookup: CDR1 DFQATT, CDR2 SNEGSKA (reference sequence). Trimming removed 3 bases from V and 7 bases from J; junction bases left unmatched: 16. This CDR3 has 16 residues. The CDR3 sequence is CSARQPGTGRVSGYTF. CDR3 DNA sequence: TGCAGTGCTAGGCAGCCCGGGACAGGACGTGTTTCTGGCTACACCTTC.

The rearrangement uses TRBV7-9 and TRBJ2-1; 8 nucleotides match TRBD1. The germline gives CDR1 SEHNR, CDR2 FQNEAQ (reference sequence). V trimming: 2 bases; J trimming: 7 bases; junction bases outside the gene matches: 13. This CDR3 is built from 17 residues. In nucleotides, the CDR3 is TGTGCCAGCAGCTTATCACTCCGGACAGGGAGGCAGAATGAGCAGTTCTTC. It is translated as CASSLSLRTGRQNEQFF.

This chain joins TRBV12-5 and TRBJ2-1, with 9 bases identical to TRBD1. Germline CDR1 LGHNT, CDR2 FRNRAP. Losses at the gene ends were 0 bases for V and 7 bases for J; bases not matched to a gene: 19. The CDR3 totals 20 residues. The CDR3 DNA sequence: TGTGCTAGTGGTTTGGTAGGACGGTGGGACAGGGAGCTTCTGCGGAATGAGCAGTTCTTC. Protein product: CASGLVGRWDRELLRNEQFF. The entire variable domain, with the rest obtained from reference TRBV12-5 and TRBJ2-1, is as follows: DARVTQTPRHKVTEMGQEVTMRCQPILGHNTVFWYRQTMMQGLELLAYFRNRAPLDDSGMPKDRFSAEMPDATLATLKIQPSEPRDSAVYFCASGLVGRWDRELLRNEQFFGPGTRLTVL.

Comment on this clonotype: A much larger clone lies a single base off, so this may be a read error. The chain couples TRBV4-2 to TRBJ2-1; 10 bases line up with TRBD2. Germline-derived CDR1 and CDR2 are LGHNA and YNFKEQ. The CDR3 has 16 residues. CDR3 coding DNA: TGTGCCAGCAGCCCGAGTGAGCGGGGGGGCAAAAATGAGCGGTTCTTC. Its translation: CASSPSERGGKNERFF.

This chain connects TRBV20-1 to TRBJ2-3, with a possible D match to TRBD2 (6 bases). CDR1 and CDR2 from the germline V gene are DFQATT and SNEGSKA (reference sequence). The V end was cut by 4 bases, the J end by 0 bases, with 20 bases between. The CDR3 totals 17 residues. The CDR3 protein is CSATDPRSSGSTDTQYF. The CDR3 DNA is TGCAGTGCTACAGACCCCCGGAGTAGCGGCAGCACAGATACGCAGTATTTT.

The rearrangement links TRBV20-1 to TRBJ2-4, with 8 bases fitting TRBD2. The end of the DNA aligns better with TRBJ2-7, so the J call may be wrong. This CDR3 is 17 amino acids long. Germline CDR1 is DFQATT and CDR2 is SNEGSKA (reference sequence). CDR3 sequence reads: CSASAGLGTSGTYEQYF. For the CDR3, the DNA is TGCAGTGCTAGTGCGGGACTAGGTACGTCGGGGACCTACGAGCAGTACTTC.

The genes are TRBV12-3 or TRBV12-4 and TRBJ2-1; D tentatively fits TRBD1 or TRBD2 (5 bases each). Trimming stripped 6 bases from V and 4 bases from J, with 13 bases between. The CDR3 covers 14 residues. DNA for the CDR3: TGTGCCAGCAGGCTTCGGGGCAGTTACAATGAGCAGTTCTTC. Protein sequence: CASRLRGSYNEQFF.

The CDR3 region is CATSDLGTEAFF. DNA for the CDR3: TGTGCCACCAGTGATTTAGGTACAGAGGCTTTCTTT. The chain combines TRBV24-1 with TRBJ1-1; D is unclear. V dropped 1 base and J dropped 11 bases, with 10 bases sitting between them. The germline gives CDR1 KGHDR, CDR2 SFDVKD. The CDR3 totals 12 residues.

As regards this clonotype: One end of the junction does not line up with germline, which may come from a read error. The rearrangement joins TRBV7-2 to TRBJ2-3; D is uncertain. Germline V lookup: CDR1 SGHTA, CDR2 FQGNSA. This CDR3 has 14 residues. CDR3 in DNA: TGTGCCGGCAGCCCACCACCGCTGACAGATACGCAGTATTTT. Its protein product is CAGSPPPLTDTQYF.

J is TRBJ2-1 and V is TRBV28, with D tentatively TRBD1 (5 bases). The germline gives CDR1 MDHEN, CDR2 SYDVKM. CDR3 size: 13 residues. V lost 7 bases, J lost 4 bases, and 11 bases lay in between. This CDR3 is CASTLTAYNEQFF. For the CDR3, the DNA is TGTGCCAGCACCCTGACAGCATACAATGAGCAGTTCTTC.

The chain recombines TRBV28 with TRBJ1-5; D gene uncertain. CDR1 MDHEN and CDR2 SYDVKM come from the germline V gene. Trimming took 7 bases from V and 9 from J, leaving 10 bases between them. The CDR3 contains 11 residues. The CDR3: CASTFPGPQHF. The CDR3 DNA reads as TGTGCCAGCACCTTTCCAGGGCCCCAGCATTTT.